This entry concerns a single TCR beta chain. Its antigen is currently not known. No per-base quality is available; no much larger clone lies one base away. These data come from a study of blood T cells in healthy people across ages (dated by TCRdb to the mid-2010s). Regarding the research as a whole: In model experiments, template switching captured about one uniquely barcoded TCR beta cDNA molecule for every two T cells. The study measured age-related changes in TCR beta repertoire diversity using deep sequencing normalized with unique cDNA molecular identifiers. Four age groups were formed from the donors: young (average about 16 years), middle-aged (approximately 39), aged (around 62) and long-lived (less than 85). To avoid experimental bias, donors of different ages were distributed randomly across sequencing lanes. For two donors (one aged 18 to 30 and one aged 80 or older), the study analyzed two additional independent replicas of 1 million unique cDNA reads from the same blood draw. The paper as a whole reports these results and caveats: As age increased, observed TCR beta diversity per million T cells dropped in a roughly linear way, and a significant reduction was already evident by age roughly 40. The long-lived group showed more naive CD4+ T cells, fewer expanded clones and increased TCR diversity than the aged group, suggesting age selection. Conclusive comparison of naive and antigen-experienced compartments was prevented by the profiling of bulk unsorted PBMCs. Observed TCR beta diversity correlated strongly with the percentage of naive T cells measured by flow cytometry. Total diversity estimates from one million sequenced T cells were considered lower bounds and underestimates. The CMV infection status of donors was not known, potentially confounding age-related changes in expanded clonotypes.

To prepare the library, 5' RACE was applied. The instrument was an Illumina HiSeq 2500. A second PCR of about 6 to 11 cycles was performed with a sample-barcoded 5' primer and a J-beta primer mix. A unique molecular identifier was introduced onto each TCR beta cDNA molecule by a template-switch 5' adaptor carrying 12 random nucleotides. At least 2.5 million CDR3-containing paired-end reads were obtained from each sample. The Mint cDNA synthesis kit, primed by a TRBC-specific oligonucleotide, was used to synthesize first-strand cDNA from all RNA. Following uracil-DNA glycosylase treatment, a first 18-cycle PCR with universal primers M1SS and BC2_uni_R was performed on all cDNA. Regarding the original processing steps: Each sample was normalized by randomly selecting 1 million high-quality reads, each carrying a distinct molecular identifier. Instead of being binned into consensus sequences, reads that shared molecular identifiers were thrown out. MiTCR, set to a Q25 quality threshold and the strictest error-elimination algorithm, was used for CDR3 identification, clonotype clustering and error correction. A nonparametric unseen species model using Euler transformation provided a lower-bound estimate of total TCR beta diversity. Clones were called with MiXCR by TCRdb after fastp trimmed the public reads at Q25, and only in-frame beta chains were retained. Identical CDR3 protein sequences are pooled into one entry, listed with their most common genes and DNA. TCRdb, not the original authors, processed these V and J calls. The sample contains 700,000 to 950,000 distinct CDR3 sequences, around 46% of them found a single time. The ten biggest clones cover under 25% of the sample.

CDR1 and CDR2, per the germline V gene (reference sequence), are WNHNN and SYGVQD. CDR3 length: 17 amino acids, cysteine to phenylalanine. The entry retains the CDR3 DNA only, 51 bases that are in frame from base 1. Trimming takes 0 bases from V and 0 bases from J, and the germline ends sit 13 bases apart. The donors were around 39 Caucasian individuals from Russia, aged roughly 6 to 90 years, who were systemically healthy. Each donor gave about 9.2 milliliters of peripheral blood, drawn into EDTA-treated Vacutainer tubes. Ficoll-Paque density-gradient centrifugation was used to isolate PBMCs, with at least 7 million per sample. Total RNA was extracted from PBMCs with Trizol reagent, with at least 5 micrograms obtained per sample. The percentages of naive CD45RAhigh/CD27high T cells were determined by flow cytometry on a PBMC aliquot from every donor.

This sequence was found in a woman aged 55-69 years in good health. The rearranged chain carries TRBV10-1 and TRBJ2-3, with a weak D call of TRBD2 (6 bases match). The sample consisted of blood. The CDR3 amino acid sequence is: CASSESSGVESTDTQYF. The nucleotide sequence is given as TGCGCCAGCAGTGAGTCGTCGGGGGTCGAGAGCACAGATACGCAGTATTTT.